Listed below are T cell receptor beta chains from one sample, sequenced in a study of blood T cell repertoires in COVID-19. Sequencing used immunoSEQ multiplex PCR; TCRdb keeps in-frame clones, though not all of them. The data hold 250,000 to 300,000 clones, with around 80% observed a single time. Sample: PBMCs or T cells enriched from blood (not recorded which). Every receptor here comes from a man younger than 40 with acute COVID-19. CDR3s include the opening cysteine and the closing phenylalanine or tryptophan. D genes are given only for firm matches. Size values are once, few and many counts, or a class for expanded clones, and some rows have none.

CASSQAPTRVSYNEQFF,TGCGCCAGCAGCCAAGCACCGACTAGAGTCTCCTACAATGAGCAGTTCTTC,TRBJ2-1,TRBV4-1,.,.
CASEPSADYTGELFF,TGTGCCAGCGAGCCGTCTGCGGATTACACCGGGGAGCTGTTTTTT,TRBJ2-2,TRBV7-8,.,.
CASSPAGQNNEKLFF,TGTGCCAGCTCACCAGCGGGACAGAACAATGAAAAACTGTTTTTT,TRBJ1-4,TRBV18,TRBD1,.
CASSIGQNNYGYTF,TGTGCCAGTAGTATAGGACAGAATAACTATGGCTACACCTTC,TRBJ1-2,TRBV19,.,.
CASRRSDREVHF,TGTGCCAGCAGGCGCTCCGACAGGGAGGTCCACTTT,TRBJ1-6,TRBV6-5,TRBD1,.
CASSITESSYNEQFF,TGTGCCAGTAGTATAACTGAAAGCTCCTACAATGAGCAGTTCTTC,TRBJ2-1,TRBV19,.,.
CATSFQPGRPSGNTIYF,TGTGCCACCAGCTTCCAGCCAGGCAGACCCTCTGGAAACACCATATATTTT,TRBJ1-3,TRBV15,.,.
CASSFRSGGSGTEAFF,TGTGCCAGCAGCTTTCGGTCAGGGGGATCGGGCACTGAAGCTTTCTTT,TRBJ1-1,TRBV7-9,TRBD1,.
CASRSFRGSSYNEQFF,TGTGCCAGCAGGTCTTTCCGGGGGAGCTCCTACAATGAGCAGTTCTTC,TRBJ2-1,TRBV6-6,.,.
CASSKVTPGLGQETQYF,TGTGCCAGCAGCAAAGTAACCCCGGGACTAGGCCAAGAGACCCAGTACTTC,TRBJ2-5,TRBV21-1,.,.
CASSPLQGGDEKLFF,TGTGCCAGCAGCCCACTACAGGGGGGCGATGAAAAACTGTTTTTT,TRBJ1-4,TRBV11-2,TRBD1,.
CASSQGTRLYEQFF,TGTGCCAGCAGCCAGGGGACTAGATTATATGAGCAGTTCTTC,TRBJ2-1,TRBV7-2,TRBD2,medium-sized
CASSHTSYNEQFF,TGTGCCAGCAGTCACACGTCCTACAATGAGCAGTTCTTC,TRBJ2-1,TRBV6-2/TRBV6-3,.,.
CASNRDRGETQYF,TGCGCCAGCAACCGGGACAGGGGAGAGACCCAGTACTTC,TRBJ2-5,TRBV5-1,TRBD1,.
CATSRVGTGEGAFF,TGTGCCACCAGCAGAGTAGGAACAGGGGAAGGAGCTTTCTTT,TRBJ1-1,TRBV15,TRBD1,.
CASSWDGSSYNSPLHF,TGTGCCAGCAGCTGGGACGGGAGCTCCTATAATTCACCCCTCCACTTT,TRBJ1-6,TRBV5-6,.,few
CASSKNRENEQFF,TGTGCCAGCAGCAAAAACAGGGAAAATGAGCAGTTCTTC,TRBJ2-1,TRBV21-1,.,.
CASSPGNRGNNQPQHF,TGTGCCAGCAGTCCGGGCAACAGGGGAAACAATCAGCCCCAGCATTTT,TRBJ1-5,TRBV28,TRBD1,.
CASRLPSSSGRPDTGELFF,TGTGCAAGTCGCTTACCATCTAGTAGCGGGAGACCGGACACCGGGGAGCTGTTTTTT,TRBJ2-2,TRBV12-2,.,once
CASTRDRQETQYF,TGTGCCAGCACGAGGGACAGGCAAGAGACCCAGTACTTC,TRBJ2-5,TRBV2,TRBD1,.
CASRQGAFRREAFF,TGTGCCAGCCGGCAGGGCGCTTTTCGACGGGAAGCTTTCTTT,TRBJ1-1,TRBV6-5,.,.
CASSPYHTTNEKLFF,TGTGCCAGCAGCCCCTACCATACAACTAATGAAAAACTGTTTTTT,TRBJ1-4,TRBV7-6,.,.
CATSDEGQGSSEAFF,TGTGCCACCAGTGACGAGGGGCAGGGGTCTAGTGAAGCTTTCTTT,TRBJ1-1,TRBV24-1,.,.
CASSDLGRAGYTF,TGTGCCAGCAGTGATCTGGGCAGGGCCGGCTACACCTTC,TRBJ1-2,TRBV6-4,.,.
CASSEFAPTTNEKLFF,TGTGCCAGTAGTGAATTTGCGCCTACAACTAATGAAAAACTGTTTTTT,TRBJ1-4,TRBV19,.,.
CASSYPFFANTGELFF,TGTGCCAGCAGTTACCCGTTTTTCGCGAACACCGGGGAGCTGTTTTTT,TRBJ2-2,TRBV6-5,.,.
CASTPPAGGDTGELFF,TGTGCCAGCACCCCACCCGCGGGAGGGGACACCGGGGAGCTGTTTTTT,TRBJ2-2,TRBV5-6,TRBD2,.
CASSEGGGPLGEKLFF,TGTGCCAGCAGTGAAGGGGGGGGCCCCCTTGGGGAAAAACTGTTTTTT,TRBJ1-4,TRBV2,.,.
CASSLRVNTEAFF,TGTGCCAGCAGCTTGCGCGTGAACACTGAAGCTTTCTTT,TRBJ1-1,TRBV5-8,.,.
CAWTTGAGNTIYF,TGTGCCTGGACGACAGGGGCTGGAAACACCATATATTTT,TRBJ1-3,TRBV30,TRBD1,once
CASSLHSNYGYTF,TGTGCCAGCAGTTTACATTCTAACTATGGCTACACCTTC,TRBJ1-2,TRBV27,.,.
CASSTRVNTEAFF,TGTGCCAGCAGCACACGGGTGAACACTGAAGCTTTCTTT,TRBJ1-1,TRBV6-5,.,few
CASSSWSGRDSNQPQHF,TGTGCCAGTAGTTCCTGGTCAGGGAGGGATAGCAATCAGCCCCAGCATTTT,TRBJ1-5,TRBV19,.,.
CATSDPGPLDTQYF,TGTGCCACCAGTGATCCAGGGCCCTTAGATACGCAGTATTTT,TRBJ2-3,TRBV24-1,.,.
CASQPPPGGTREDKNNEQFF,TGTGCCAGTCAACCCCCCCCGGGGGGAACGCGGGAGGACAAAAACAATGAGCAGTTCTTC,TRBJ2-1,TRBV19,TRBD2,.
CASSESQGSSPLHF,TGCGCCAGCAGTGAGTCACAGGGAAGCTCACCCCTCCACTTT,TRBJ1-6,TRBV10-2,.,.
CATSRGGLAGVGEQFF,TGTGCCACCAGCAGGGGGGGACTAGCGGGAGTGGGTGAGCAGTTCTTC,TRBJ2-1,TRBV15,TRBD2,.
CASSPRIVLPGTLNTGELFF,TGTGCCAGCAGCCCAAGAATAGTCCTGCCCGGGACACTGAACACCGGGGAGCTGTTTTTT,TRBJ2-2,TRBV9,.,.
CASSLSLDTLVQFF,TGTGCCAGCAGCTTGTCGCTAGATACCCTGGTGCAGTTCTTC,TRBJ2-1,TRBV5-4,.,.